This paragraph reports one T cell receptor (beta chain). Its cognate antigen is unknown. Each patient relapsed following autologous stem cell transplantation, and prior brentuximab vedotin exposure differed. The CDR3 covers 15 residues. The V and J ends lost 0 bases and 6 bases, in that order; junction bases with no gene match: 8. CDR1 and CDR2 (germline): LGHNA, YSLEER. Clones were sequenced by immunoSEQ multiplex PCR, and TCRdb holds only the in-frame ones, with some missing. The sample records tens of thousands of clones, roughly 70% being singletons. The sample comes from a study of PD-1 blockade in classical Hodgkin lymphoma. Whole-study findings and limits: Possibly reflecting disease activity or prior therapy, repertoire differences have causes that remain undefined. When nivolumab was started under 1 year after ASCT, patients were excluded. Complete responders entered with baseline diversity on par with newly diagnosed patients, the results showed. Relative to healthy donors, newly diagnosed patients reportedly had lower baseline TCR diversity, which was reported as lower still in relapsed/refractory patients.

The chain is built from TRBV4-3 and TRBJ2-7, with 7 bases that match TRBD1. This specimen was peripheral blood mononuclear cells (PBMCs), taken before the second cycle of nivolumab. The sequence came from a human donor with classical Hodgkin lymphoma. CDR3 bases: TGCGCCAGCAGCCAAGAACCAGGGGGTTTCTTCGAGCAGTACTTC. It is translated as CASSQEPGGFFEQYF.